The sequence of this T cell receptor (beta chain) was determined in a study of blood T cell repertoires in COVID-19. Study summary: Researchers got acute and convalescent COVID-19 samples from the United States, Italy and Spain. PBMCs, B-cell-depleted T cells, or T cells provided the cDNA or gDNA that made up the material.

As processed by the authors: The authors estimated nucleated cell counts from reference gene primer amplification. Method: immunoSEQ multiplex PCR; TCRdb's copy keeps in-frame clones and lacks some. Clonal size and the V and J genes are those of that table, whereas D and trimming came from the DNA. The table records about 260,000 clones, approximately 81% of them present only once. Germline CDR1 and CDR2: SGHDT and YYEEEE. V lost 5 bases to trimming and J lost 7 bases; unmatched junction nucleotides: 3. There are 13 residues in the CDR3. Source material: peripheral blood. The origin of this receptor is a man in his sixties with acute or convalescent COVID-19. The chain recombines TRBV5-6 with TRBJ2-7; the match to TRBD2 covers 13 bases. The CDR3 bases are TGTGCCAGCAGGACGGGACTAGCGGGGGAGCAGTACTTC. The encoded protein is CASRTGLAGEQYF.